This T cell receptor beta chain is drawn from a study of shared clonotypes between healthy human individuals. Study information: The donors, two women and a few men, were aged 18 to 49.

Every contributor of samples was a Caucasian grown-up residing in Nashville, Tennessee. The data were produced by immunoSEQ multiplex PCR, yet TCRdb's version contains in-frame clones alone and is incomplete. The sample holds around 1.4 million clones, around 98.5% seen once. The sequence was collected from a man aged 25 to 40 in good health. The material sequenced was naive CD4+ T cells sorted from blood. Sample subset: CD45RA+ positively selected.

Here the CDR3 reads CASSELATGSGAFF. The CDR3 region has the DNA TGCGCCAGCAGTGAGTTAGCGACAGGGTCGGGGGCTTTCTTT. V usage is TRBV10-1 and J usage is TRBJ1-1; TRBD1 matches at 7 bases. Germline trimming cut 1 base from V and 11 bases from J; bases unmatched to any gene: 10. Germline loops: CDR1 WNHNN, CDR2 SYGVQD (reference sequence). This CDR3 has 14 residues.